A few counts support the clone carrying this T cell receptor (beta chain). Its antigen is still unknown. This entry is derived from a study of T cell repertoires in cytomegalovirus infection. Study-wide background: CMV epitopes used comprised recently identified HLA-C-restricted ones and well-studied HLA-B-restricted ones.

V gave up 6 bases and J gave up 5 bases, with 11 bases separating them. Germline values: CDR1 KGHDR, CDR2 SFDVKD. The CDR3 is 13 residues long. TCRdb passed the reads through MiXCR, listing each CDR3 protein once. This table has about half a million distinct CDR3 sequences, 30% to 35% appearing once. The V gene is TRBV24-1, the J gene TRBJ2-3, with D unclear. Sequenced material: cultured PBMCs, taken from culture after CMV antigen stimulation. The TCR was taken from a human donor in good health (CMV status not recorded). Some clones in this sample may be carry-over from other donors' samples. The DNA for the CDR3 is TGTGCCACCAGTCGCTCGCCAATAGATACGCAGTATTTT. It encodes CATSRSPIDTQYF.